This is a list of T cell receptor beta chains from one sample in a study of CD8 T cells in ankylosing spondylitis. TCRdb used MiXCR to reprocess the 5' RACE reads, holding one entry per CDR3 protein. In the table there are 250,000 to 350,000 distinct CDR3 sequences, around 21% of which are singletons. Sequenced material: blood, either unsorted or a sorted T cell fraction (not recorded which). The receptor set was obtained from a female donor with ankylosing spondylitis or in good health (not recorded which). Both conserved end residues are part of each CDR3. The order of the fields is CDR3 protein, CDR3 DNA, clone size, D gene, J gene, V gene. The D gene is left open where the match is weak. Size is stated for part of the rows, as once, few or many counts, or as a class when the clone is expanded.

CASSAPDTQYF	TGTGCCAGCAGCGCTCCAGATACGCAGTATTTT	many	.	TRBJ2-3	TRBV7-9
CASSPGTKALTYEQYF	TGTGCCAGCAGTCCCGGGACTAAGGCCCTTACCTACGAGCAGTACTTC	.	TRBD2	TRBJ2-7	TRBV7-9
CASSLGTFGSYEQYF	TGTGCCAGCAGCTTGGGGACTTTCGGATCCTACGAGCAGTACTTC	.	.	TRBJ2-7	TRBV7-2
CASSYSKVPRGEQYF	TGTGCCAGCAGTTACTCGAAGGTCCCAAGAGGCGAGCAGTACTTC	.	.	TRBJ2-7	TRBV6-2/TRBV6-3
CASSHSSGVNTGELFF	TGCGCCAGCAGCCACTCCAGCGGGGTGAACACCGGGGAGCTGTTTTTT	.	TRBD2	TRBJ2-2	TRBV4-3
CASSLGRGREESTEAFF	TGTGCCAGCAGTTTAGGAAGAGGACGGGAAGAAAGCACTGAAGCTTTCTTT	once	.	TRBJ1-1	TRBV27
CASSPSGNTEAFF	TGTGCCAGCTCACCCTCCGGGAACACTGAAGCTTTCTTT	many	.	TRBJ1-1	TRBV18
CASSWAGGYEQYF	TGTGCCAGCAGTTGGGCAGGGGGCTACGAGCAGTACTTC	few	TRBD1	TRBJ2-7	TRBV12-3/TRBV12-4
CASSSYPLVGGANYGYTF	TGTGCCAGCAGTTCCTATCCCTTGGTGGGGGGGGCTAACTATGGCTACACCTTC	.	.	TRBJ1-2	TRBV12-3/TRBV12-4
CASSARTDNQPQHF	TGTGCCAGCAGCGCTCGGACAGACAATCAGCCCCAGCATTTT	.	.	TRBJ1-5	TRBV7-2
CSATSGSAPNTGELFF	TGCAGTGCAACTAGCGGGAGTGCACCGAACACCGGGGAGCTGTTTTTT	.	TRBD2	TRBJ2-2	TRBV20-1
CASSPFLLGLEQFF	TGTGCCAGCAGCCCTTTCCTCTTGGGGCTTGAGCAGTTCTTC	.	.	TRBJ2-1	TRBV3-1
CASSLVAGEQPQHF	TGTGCCAGCAGCTTGGTTGCAGGGGAACAGCCCCAGCATTTT	many	.	TRBJ1-5	TRBV5-5
CASSMSGTQRGYEQYF	TGTGCCAGCAGTATGTCTGGGACCCAGCGGGGTTACGAGCAGTACTTC	.	TRBD2	TRBJ2-7	TRBV6-1
CSVWEIESAKYNEQFF	TGCAGCGTATGGGAAATAGAGAGCGCCAAGTACAATGAGCAGTTCTTC	.	.	TRBJ2-1	TRBV29-1
CASSFSRYSNQPQHF	TGTGCCAGCAGTTTCAGCAGGTATAGCAATCAGCCCCAGCATTTT	few	.	TRBJ1-5	TRBV12-3/TRBV12-4
CASSEGRVAGYTF	TGTGCCAGCAGTGAAGGCAGGGTGGCTGGCTACACCTTC	.	.	TRBJ1-2	TRBV2
CASNRRLGTDTQYF	TGTGCCAGCAATAGGAGGCTTGGTACAGATACGCAGTATTTT	.	.	TRBJ2-3	TRBV28
CASTLDRGPSYNEQFF	TGCGCCAGCACCTTGGACAGGGGCCCGTCCTACAATGAGCAGTTCTTC	few	TRBD1	TRBJ2-1	TRBV5-1
CASSVEYEQYF	TGTGCCAGCAGTGTTGAGTACGAGCAGTACTTC	few	.	TRBJ2-7	TRBV2
CAWMGGLGRTEAFF	TGTGCCTGGATGGGGGGGTTAGGGCGAACTGAAGCTTTCTTT	.	.	TRBJ1-1	TRBV30
CASSPAGLETQYF	TGTGCCAGCTCACCCGCGGGGTTGGAGACCCAGTACTTC	many	.	TRBJ2-5	TRBV18
CSVGRGGVAYEQYF	TGCAGCGTTGGAAGGGGGGGGGTGGCCTACGAGCAGTACTTC	.	.	TRBJ2-7	TRBV29-1
CASSHGLAEGDTQYF	TGCGCCAGCAGCCACGGACTAGCGGAGGGAGATACGCAGTATTTT	few	TRBD2	TRBJ2-3	TRBV5-1
CASSPLEARGIEAFF	TGTGCCAGCAGCCCCTTGGAGGCCCGGGGTATTGAAGCTTTCTTT	few	.	TRBJ1-1	TRBV3-1
CATRFYDQPGAEAFF	TGTGCCACCCGATTCTATGACCAGCCGGGGGCTGAAGCTTTCTTT	few	.	TRBJ1-1	TRBV2
CASSQFRVLGNEQFF	TGTGCCAGCAGCCAATTTAGAGTGCTGGGCAATGAGCAGTTCTTC	.	.	TRBJ2-1	TRBV4-2
CASSLGQFYTDTQYF	TGTGCCAGCAGCCTGGGACAGTTCTACACAGATACGCAGTATTTT	.	TRBD1	TRBJ2-3	TRBV6-1
CASSLRGSYEQYF	TGTGCCAGCAGTTTAAGGGGTTCCTACGAGCAGTACTTC	many	.	TRBJ2-7	TRBV12-3/TRBV12-4
CASSLVHSTYEQYF	TGTGCCAGCAGCTTAGTGCACAGTACCTACGAGCAGTACTTC	few	.	TRBJ2-7	TRBV7-2
CASSFERPSVRMKYNEQFF	TGTGCCAGCAGTTTTGAAAGACCTAGCGTCCGGATGAAGTACAATGAGCAGTTCTTC	few	.	TRBJ2-1	TRBV12-3/TRBV12-4
CASSSSLLAGVEDTQYF	TGCGCCAGCAGCAGCTCCCTACTAGCGGGAGTCGAAGATACGCAGTATTTT	few	TRBD2	TRBJ2-3	TRBV5-1
CSARLGGETQYF	TGCAGTGCTAGACTAGGGGGAGAGACCCAGTACTTC	many	.	TRBJ2-5	TRBV20-1
CSAPYGPRGETQYF	TGCAGTGCTCCATATGGCCCCCGGGGAGAGACCCAGTACTTC	few	.	TRBJ2-5	TRBV20-1
CASSLPPKSGQQETQYF	TGCGCCAGCAGCTTACCCCCCAAGAGCGGACAACAAGAGACCCAGTACTTC	few	.	TRBJ2-5	TRBV5-1
CSARGSEGDQPQHF	TGCAGTGCTAGGGGGTCGGAGGGGGACCAGCCCCAGCATTTT	.	.	TRBJ1-5	TRBV20-1
CASSQERDRGNSPLHF	TGCGCCAGCAGCCAAGAGAGGGACAGGGGAAATTCACCCCTCCACTTT	few	TRBD1	TRBJ1-6	TRBV4-3
CASTKDRGVAETQYF	TGTGCCAGCACCAAAGACAGGGGGGTAGCAGAGACCCAGTACTTC	.	TRBD1	TRBJ2-5	TRBV6-1
CASRNRDPRRKLFF	TGTGCCAGCAGGAACCGGGACCCCCGGCGTAAACTGTTTTTT	few	.	TRBJ1-4	TRBV12-3/TRBV12-4
CASSPNRLAERSTQYF	TGTGCCAGCAGCCCGAACCGACTAGCGGAAAGGAGTACGCAGTATTTT	.	TRBD2	TRBJ2-3	TRBV11-2
CASRTQGTGELFF	TGTGCCAGCAGAACTCAGGGGACCGGGGAGCTGTTTTTT	.	.	TRBJ2-2	TRBV27
CSARDHREDQPQHF	TGCAGTGCTAGAGACCACAGGGAGGATCAGCCCCAGCATTTT	many	.	TRBJ1-5	TRBV20-1
CASSESGAGEQYF	TGCGCCAGCAGTGAGTCAGGGGCCGGGGAGCAGTACTTC	few	.	TRBJ2-7	TRBV10-1
CASSPSTTGTQETQYF	TGTGCCAGCAGCCCCTCTACGACAGGGACTCAAGAGACCCAGTACTTC	few	.	TRBJ2-5	TRBV12-3/TRBV12-4
CSARDLIYGSGSNEQFF	TGCAGTGCTAGAGATCTCATTTATGGTAGCGGGAGTAATGAGCAGTTCTTC	few	TRBD2	TRBJ2-1	TRBV20-1
CASLAGVSGEQYF	TGTGCCAGCCTGGCGGGGGTTTCTGGGGAGCAGTACTTC	.	TRBD2	TRBJ2-7	TRBV28
CASLLAGGPNEQFF	TGTGCCAGCTTACTAGCGGGAGGGCCTAATGAGCAGTTCTTC	.	TRBD2	TRBJ2-1	TRBV6-2/TRBV6-3
CASSTDGVSYEQYF	TGTGCCAGCAGCACGGACGGAGTCTCCTACGAGCAGTACTTC	many	.	TRBJ2-7	TRBV12-3/TRBV12-4
CASSRTGTAREQYF	TGTGCCAGCAGCAGGACAGGCACAGCTCGGGAGCAGTACTTC	.	TRBD1	TRBJ2-7	TRBV5-6
CASSSGTSWEQYF	TGTGCCAGCAGCAGCGGGACCTCCTGGGAGCAGTACTTC	few	TRBD2	TRBJ2-7	TRBV7-8
CSARAMVGGGGGELFF	TGCAGTGCTAGAGCGATGGTGGGAGGGGGCGGCGGGGAGCTGTTTTTT	once	.	TRBJ2-2	TRBV20-1
CASSTLGTSGEGPYNEQFF	TGTGCCAGCAGCACCCTAGGGACTAGCGGGGAGGGGCCCTACAATGAGCAGTTCTTC	many	TRBD2	TRBJ2-1	TRBV4-2
CASTPGLAGDTGELFF	TGTGCCAGCACCCCGGGACTAGCGGGAGACACCGGGGAGCTGTTTTTT	.	TRBD2	TRBJ2-2	TRBV5-4
CASRRLPAGKTGGTSYEQYF	TGTGCCTCACGACGACTCCCCGCCGGAAAAACAGGGGGAACCTCCTACGAGCAGTACTTC	few	TRBD1	TRBJ2-7	TRBV10-3
CASRGSQDEQFF	TGTGCCAGTCGCGGGAGCCAGGATGAGCAGTTCTTC	.	TRBD2	TRBJ2-1	TRBV6-5